Below, 20 T cell receptor beta chains from the same sample are listed, as sequenced in a study of cytomegalovirus exposure and HLA in healthy donors. Primers: 60 Vbeta forward and 13 Jbeta reverse. The table came from immunoSEQ multiplex PCR; TCRdb's copy has only in-frame clones and leaves some out. The sample holds some 160,000 clones, around four fifths seen once. The sample comprised PBMCs. The receptors originated from a male donor in good health and CMV-seronegative.

The chain carries TRBV19 and TRBJ1-5; 9 bases are a match to TRBD1. CDR1 is LNHDA and CDR2 is SQIVND in the germline V gene (reference sequence). The V and J ends lost 1 base and 6 bases, in that order; junction bases with no gene match: 4. The CDR3 consists of 15 residues. The CDR3 DNA reads as TGTGCCAGTAGTATAGGGCGACAGGGGGGTCAGCCCCAGCATTTT. It encodes CASSIGRQGGQPQHF.

The rearrangement uses TRBV6-5 and TRBJ1-1; 8 bases are a match to TRBD1. The germline V gene encodes CDR1 MNHEY and CDR2 SVGAGI. The CDR3 loop spans 13 amino acids. The V and J ends lost 6 bases and 4 bases, in that order; junction bases with no gene match: 4. Here the CDR3 reads CASRLGQGTEAFF. The CDR3 nucleotides are TGTGCCAGCAGACTCGGACAGGGCACTGAAGCTTTCTTT.

The CDR3 protein is CASSPADSYEQYF. As DNA, the CDR3 is TGTGCCAGCTCACCAGCGGATTCCTACGAGCAGTACTTC. The rearrangement joins TRBV18 to TRBJ2-7; D gene uncertain. The CDR3 has 13 residues. Trimming stripped 2 bases from V and 1 base from J, with 6 bases between. Germline loops: CDR1 KGHSH, CDR2 LQKENI.

The J gene is TRBJ2-7, the V gene TRBV6-1; D may be TRBD2 (5 bases). V shed 2 bases and J shed 0 bases, with 11 bases lying between them. CDR3 length: 15 residues. CDR1 MNHNS and CDR2 SASEGT come from the germline V gene. In nucleotides, the CDR3 is TGTGCCAGCAGTGAACCGGGGTCCCACTCCTACGAGCAGTACTTC. Translated: CASSEPGSHSYEQYF.

The chain has TRBV18 and TRBJ1-4, with D maybe TRBD1 (5 bases). Germline CDR1 is KGHSH and CDR2 is LQKENI. Trimming removed 3 bases from V and 8 bases from J, with 13 bases in between. The length of the CDR3 is 14 residues. The CDR3 protein is CASSPQGPGEKLFF. CDR3 coding DNA: TGTGCCAGCTCACCCCAGGGTCCCGGGGAAAAACTGTTTTTT. Full variable domain (remainder filled in from reference TRBV18 and TRBJ1-4): NAGVMQNPRHLVRRRGQEARLRCSPMKGHSHVYWYRQLPEEGLKFMVYLQKENIIDESGMPKERFSAEFPKEGPSILRIQQVVRGDSAAYFCASSPQGPGEKLFFGSGTQLSVL.

The J gene is TRBJ1-1, the V gene TRBV6-5, with D possibly being TRBD1 (6 bases). CDR1 is MNHEY, CDR2 SVGAGI, per germline. The V end was cut by 5 bases, the J end by 1 base, with 11 bases between. The CDR3 has 14 amino acids. The CDR3 here is CASSQDSRNTEAFF. The DNA for the CDR3 is TGTGCCAGCAGTCAGGACAGCAGGAACACTGAAGCTTTCTTT.

This clone was observed once. This sequence joins TRBV30 and TRBJ2-7; 10 bases fit TRBD2. Trimming at V came to 3 bases and at J to 5 bases, leaving 16 bases not matched to a gene. This CDR3 region has 17 residues. Germline CDR1 and CDR2: GTSNPN and SVGIG (reference sequence). DNA for the CDR3: TGTGCCTGGAGGGCCCCATCGGGACTAGCGTTTAGAGACGAGCAGTACTTC. It codes for CAWRAPSGLAFRDEQYF. The complete variable domain, with remaining parts taken from reference TRBV30 and TRBJ2-7, reads SQTIHQWPATLVQPVGSPLSLECTVEGTSNPNLYWYRQAAGRGLQLLFYSVGIGQISSEVPQNLSASRPQDRQFILSSKKLLLSDSGFYLCAWRAPSGLAFRDEQYFGPGTRLTVT.

The chain carries TRBV10-3 and TRBJ1-5; D possibly corresponds to TRBD1 (6 bases). CDR3 size: 15 residues. Germline CDR1 and CDR2: ENHRY and SYGVKD. Trimming took off 10 bases at V and 2 bases at J, with 18 bases between the two ends. CDR3 residues: CATRVQGQGNQPQHF. CDR3 nucleotide sequence: TGTGCCACCCGTGTCCAGGGGCAGGGCAATCAGCCCCAGCATTTT.

The J gene is TRBJ2-3, the V gene TRBV29-1; TRBD2 matches 10 bases. Germline trimming cut 5 bases from V and 3 bases from J; bases unmatched to any gene: 2. The CDR3 loop spans 13 amino acids. Per germline, CDR1 SQVTM and CDR2 ANQGSEA. The CDR3: CSVLSGGTDTQYF. CDR3 nucleotides: TGCAGCGTTCTTAGCGGGGGGACAGATACGCAGTATTTT.

J is TRBJ2-3 and V is TRBV19; TRBD1 matches 8 bases. Germline-derived CDR1 and CDR2 are LNHDA and SQIVND (reference sequence). V lost 9 bases, J lost 4 bases, and 9 bases stayed unmatched. The CDR3 is made up of 14 amino acids. This chain's CDR3 is CASQDQGAADTQYF. CDR3 nucleotide sequence: TGTGCCAGCCAAGACCAGGGGGCCGCAGATACGCAGTATTTT.

The chain couples TRBV20-1 to TRBJ2-5; no firm D call. In germline, CDR1 is DFQATT, CDR2 SNEGSKA (reference sequence). The CDR3 loop spans 10 amino acids. V dropped 6 bases and J dropped 1 base, with 3 bases sitting between them. The CDR3 coding sequence is TGCAGTGCCTCCCAAGAGACCCAGTACTTC. Translated, it gives CSASQETQYF.

The chain recombines TRBV19 with TRBJ1-1, with a possible D match to TRBD1 (5 bases). CDR3 size: 13 residues. Germline values: CDR1 LNHDA, CDR2 SQIVND (reference sequence). Trimming stripped 3 bases from V and 3 bases from J, with 8 bases between. The CDR3 sequence: CASSIRQYTEAFF. CDR3 in DNA: TGTGCCAGTAGTATCCGACAGTACACTGAAGCTTTCTTT.

The rearrangement joins TRBV28 to TRBJ2-7; possible D gene TRBD1, 6 bases. This CDR3 region has 15 residues. V was shortened by 0 bases and J by 6 bases, with 15 bases between the two germline ends. In germline, CDR1 is MDHEN, CDR2 SYDVKM. The CDR3 here is CASSLWAGDWCEQYF. The DNA of the CDR3 is TGTGCCAGCAGTTTATGGGCAGGGGATTGGTGCGAGCAGTACTTC. Combining the CDR3 with reference TRBV28 and TRBJ2-7 gives the whole variable domain DVKVTQSSRYLVKRTGEKVFLECVQDMDHENMFWYRQDPGLGLRLIYFSYDVKMKEKGDIPEGYSVSREKKERFSLILESASTNQTSMYLCASSLWAGDWCEQYFGPGTRLTVT.

The chain uses TRBV28 and TRBJ1-5; TRBD1 matches at 9 bases. There are 15 residues in the CDR3. The V segment lost 5 bases and the J segment 7 bases; nucleotides outside the gene matches: 9. Germline V gives CDR1 MDHEN, CDR2 SYDVKM. The CDR3 spells CASSPHNRGLQPQHF. The DNA of the CDR3 is TGTGCCAGCAGTCCTCATAACAGGGGGCTCCAGCCCCAGCATTTT.

This clone appeared a few times. The V call is TRBV19, the J call TRBJ1-2, with D maybe TRBD1 (5 bases). V lost 4 bases, J lost 7 bases, and 19 bases lay in between. The CDR3 has 15 residues. From germline, CDR1 is LNHDA and CDR2 SQIVND (reference sequence). CDR3 DNA: TGTGCCAGTAGTAGGCAGGGTCGGAGTGATCGTGGCTACACCTTC. Protein sequence: CASSRQGRSDRGYTF.

The chain uses TRBV11-2 and TRBJ1-6, with 7 bases aligning to TRBD1. The V and J ends lost 4 bases and 6 bases, in that order; junction bases with no gene match: 9. The germline V gene has CDR1 SGHAT and CDR2 FQNNGV. The CDR3 covers 16 residues. DNA of the CDR3: TGTGCCAGCAGCTATGGAACCGGGACAGCTAATTCACCCCTCCACTTT. Amino acids: CASSYGTGTANSPLHF.

Comments on this clone: Other DNA sequences in the same sample also yield this CDR3. The chain uses TRBV5-1 and TRBJ2-7, with 7 bases lining up with TRBD1. V was pared by 0 bases and J by 2 bases, with 2 bases of the junction left unmatched. Germline V lookup: CDR1 SGHRS, CDR2 YFSETQ. This CDR3 contains 14 residues. CDR3 loop: CASSLGTGAYEQYF. In DNA, the CDR3 is TGCGCCAGCAGCTTGGGGACAGGTGCCTACGAGCAGTACTTC. Using reference TRBV5-1 and TRBJ2-7 for the parts outside the CDR3, the full variable domain is KAGVTQTPRYLIKTRGQQVTLSCSPISGHRSVSWYQQTPGQGLQFLFEYFSETQRNKGNFPGRFSGRQFSNSRSEMNVSTLELGDSALYLCASSLGTGAYEQYFGPGTRLTVT.

This sequence joins TRBV7-9 and TRBJ2-1, with 13 bases identical to TRBD2. V trimming: 5 bases; J trimming: 3 bases; junction bases outside the gene matches: 7. CDR3 length: 17 amino acids. Looked up from germline, CDR1 is SEHNR and CDR2 is FQNEAQ (reference sequence). DNA for the CDR3: TGTGCCAGCAGCCACCGACTAGCGGGGGGCGACTACAATGAGCAGTTCTTC. As protein: CASSHRLAGGDYNEQFF.

This sequence joins TRBV6-5 and TRBJ1-2; 10 bases align to TRBD1. The germline CDR1 and CDR2 sequences are MNHEY and SVGAGI. Unmatched junction bases numbered 3, after V lost 7 bases and J lost 4 bases. The CDR3 loop spans 13 amino acids. The CDR3 sequence: CASTDRGTYGYTF. The CDR3 nucleotides read TGTGCCAGCACGGACAGGGGGACCTATGGCTACACCTTC.

This clone is medium-sized in the sample. The gene calls are TRBV28 and TRBJ2-7; the D is unclear. The CDR3 is 12 amino acids. With 4 bases removed from V and 3 bases from J, the gap between germline ends came to 7 bases. CDR1 is MDHEN, CDR2 SYDVKM, per germline. The CDR3 spells CASSSRHYEQYF. In nucleotides, the CDR3 is TGTGCCAGCAGTTCCCGACACTACGAGCAGTACTTC.